What follows are 21 T cell receptor beta chains derived from one specimen sequenced in a study of Graves' ophthalmopathy and Graves' hyperthyroidism. As the template, RNA transcripts were used to amplify TCR beta CDR3 regions. First-round RT-PCR with HTBI primers preceded a second-round multiplex PCR. TCRdb redid the calling of the multiplex PCR reads with MiXCR, one entry per CDR3 protein. The table has about 24,000 distinct CDR3 sequences, nearly 50% seen once. Sequencing input: peripheral blood. The receptors were sampled from an adult woman with stable Graves' hyperthyroidism.

The V call is TRBV20-1, the J call TRBJ1-5; D gene unclear. There are 13 residues in the CDR3. V lost 4 bases and J lost 2, with 9 bases in between. The germline V gene encodes CDR1 DFQATT and CDR2 SNEGSKA (reference sequence). CDR3 loop: CSANGDGNQPQHF. The CDR3 DNA sequence: TGCAGTGCTAATGGGGATGGCAATCAGCCCCAGCATTTT.

This clonotype was detected ten times or more. A read error may explain this, as a much larger clone is one base away. This chain links TRBV6-6 with TRBJ2-7, with D possibly TRBD1 on 6 matching bases. V was shortened by 2 bases and J by 6 bases, with 17 bases between the two germline ends. Germline V gene data show CDR1 as MNHNY and CDR2 as SVGAGI (reference sequence). This CDR3 contains 15 residues. This CDR3 reads CASSYPQGGPCEQYF. The DNA for the CDR3 is TGTGCCAGCAGTTACCCGCAAGGGGGACCCTGCGAGCAGTACTTC.

The rearrangement links TRBV15 to TRBJ1-3, with 10 bases identical to TRBD1. The CDR3 length is 16 residues. V dropped 1 base and J dropped 1; count of bases not matched to a gene: 1. Germline V gene data show CDR1 as LNHNV and CDR2 as YYDKDF (reference sequence). Written as DNA, the CDR3 is TGTGCCACCAGCAGAGGACAGGGGGCATCTGGAAACACCATATATTTT. Encoded protein: CATSRGQGASGNTIYF.

This clonotype has ten or more counts. The junction and the germline gene differ at one end; a read error may be behind it. The chain links TRBV7-9 to TRBJ2-7; TRBD2 matches at 10 bases. CDR3 length equals 14 residues. CDR1 is SEHNR and CDR2 is FQNEAQ in the germline V gene (reference sequence). As DNA, the CDR3 is TGCGCCAGCAGCTGGACTAGCGGTTCCTACGAGCAGTACTTC. As protein: CASSWTSGSYEQYF.

Turning to this clonotype: The CDR3 ends on some other residue instead of the conserved phenylalanine or tryptophan, so this is likely a read error. This sequence joins TRBV12-3 or TRBV12-4 and TRBJ2-3; D remains ambiguous. The germline V and J ends were trimmed by 5 bases and 5 bases, with 11 bases remaining between them. The CDR3 has 13 amino acids. CDR3 coding DNA: TGTGCCAGCAGTCCGTTAAACAGAGATACGCAGTATCTT. Its protein product is CASSPLNRDTQYL.

The J gene is TRBJ2-1, the V gene TRBV11-2; D is possibly TRBD1 or TRBD2 (5 bases each). The CDR3 consists of 15 residues. Germline CDR1 is SGHAT and CDR2 is FQNNGV. Trimming shortened V by 8 bases and J by 5 bases, and 19 bases separated the two germline ends. The CDR3 spells CASGKGTSSNNEQFF. CDR3 sequence (DNA): TGTGCCAGCGGCAAGGGGACGAGCAGCAACAATGAGCAGTTCTTC.

The rearrangement joins TRBV2 to TRBJ1-5; 10 bases line up with TRBD1. The germline V gene has CDR1 SNHLY and CDR2 FYNNEI. This CDR3 is built from 15 residues. V was clipped by 3 bases and J by 2 bases; unmatched bases: 1. The CDR3 DNA follows: TGTGCCAGCAGTGACGGGACAGGGGGCAATCAGCCCCAGCATTTT. Protein product: CASSDGTGGNQPQHF.

By share of the sample, this clonotype is medium-sized. The rearrangement links TRBV12-3 or TRBV12-4 to TRBJ1-2; D might be TRBD1 (5 bases). Trimming stripped 6 bases from V and 5 bases from J, with 7 bases between. The CDR3 spans 11 residues. Here the CDR3 DNA reads TGTGCCAGCAGCAGACAGTATGGCTACACCTTC. Protein sequence: CASSRQYGYTF.

By sample share, this clonotype is medium-sized (0.01 to 0.1%). The chain is built from TRBV7-9 and TRBJ1-1; TRBD1 might be the D (5 bases). V was pared by 3 bases and J by 7 bases, with 12 bases between. The CDR3 is 13 amino acids. From germline, CDR1 is SEHNR and CDR2 FQNEAQ (reference sequence). CDR3 amino acids: CASSFLQGFEAFF. The CDR3 region has the DNA TGTGCCAGCAGCTTCCTGCAGGGATTTGAAGCTTTCTTT.

There are many counts of this clonotype. The chain joins TRBV6-1 to TRBJ2-5; 7 nucleotides match TRBD1. The germline V gene has CDR1 MNHNS and CDR2 SASEGT. Losses at the gene ends were 7 bases for V and 2 bases for J; bases not matched to a gene: 7. The CDR3 is 14 residues long. The CDR3 nucleotides are TGTGCCAGCACAAACAGGGGCAAGCAAGAGACCCAGTACTTC. The encoded protein is CASTNRGKQETQYF.

This chain connects TRBV7-6 to TRBJ2-7; TRBD1 agrees at 7 bases. V dropped 0 bases and J dropped 6; count of bases not matched to a gene: 5. Germline-derived CDR1 and CDR2 are SGHVS and FNYEAQ. There are 14 residues in the CDR3. This chain's CDR3 is CASSLADRVGEQYF. The CDR3 nucleotides read TGTGCCAGCAGCTTAGCCGACAGGGTTGGCGAGCAGTACTTC. The complete variable domain, with remaining parts taken from reference TRBV7-6 and TRBJ2-7, reads GAGVSQSPRYKVTKRGQDVALRCDPISGHVSLYWYRQALGQGPEFLTYFNYEAQQDKSGLPNDRFSAERPEGSISTLTIQRTEQRDSAMYRCASSLADRVGEQYFGPGTRLTVT.

By share of the sample, this clonotype is medium-sized. The J gene is TRBJ2-7, the V gene TRBV7-2, with 7 positions matching TRBD1. V lost 5 bases and J lost 0; bases outside the gene matches: 7. The CDR3 sequence is 15 residues long. Per the germline V gene, CDR1 is SGHTA and CDR2 is FQGNSA. CDR3 loop: CASSRTGERSYEQYF. The CDR3 DNA sequence: TGTGCCAGCAGCCGCACAGGGGAGCGCTCCTACGAGCAGTACTTC.

This clonotype showed up just once. V gene TRBV20-1 combines with J gene TRBJ2-7; D might be TRBD1 or TRBD2, each matching 7 bases. Trimming stripped 0 bases from V and 3 bases from J, with 12 bases between. CDR1 DFQATT and CDR2 SNEGSKA come from the germline V gene (reference sequence). The CDR3 runs 14 residues. The CDR3 sequence: CSAREPGGVYEQYF. Here the CDR3 DNA reads TGCAGTGCTAGAGAGCCAGGGGGGGTCTACGAGCAGTACTTC.

V and J are TRBV7-2 and TRBJ2-7, with 15 bases lining up with TRBD2. Looked up from germline, CDR1 is SGHTA and CDR2 is FQGNSA. The CDR3 length is 16 residues. Trimming removed 6 bases from V and 2 bases from J; junction bases left unmatched: 5. DNA of the CDR3: TGTGCCAGCAGTTACGGGACTAGCGGGAGGACCTACGAGCAGTACTTC. As protein: CASSYGTSGRTYEQYF.

This clonotype was seen a handful of times. The V call is TRBV18, the J call TRBJ2-2, with TRBD2 as a possible D gene (6 bases). CDR3 length equals 15 residues. The germline CDR1 and CDR2 sequences are KGHSH and LQKENI. The germline V and J ends were trimmed by 3 bases and 3 bases, with 11 bases remaining between them. CDR3 protein: CASSPSGSDTGELFF. The CDR3 DNA reads TGTGCCAGCTCACCCTCCGGGAGTGACACCGGGGAGCTGTTTTTT. The full variable domain, its missing parts supplied by reference TRBV18 and TRBJ2-2, is NAGVMQNPRHLVRRRGQEARLRCSPMKGHSHVYWYRQLPEEGLKFMVYLQKENIIDESGMPKERFSAEFPKEGPSILRIQQVVRGDSAAYFCASSPSGSDTGELFFGEGSRLTVL.

The chain has TRBV2 and TRBJ2-5, with 10 bases matching TRBD1. This CDR3 comprises 12 residues. The V and J ends lost 10 bases and 4 bases, in that order; junction bases with no gene match: 3. The germline gives CDR1 SNHLY, CDR2 FYNNEI. In DNA, the CDR3 is TGTGCCACCGGGGACAGGGGAGAGACCCAGTACTTC. Amino acids: CATGDRGETQYF.

Within the sample, this clonotype is medium-sized. The V gene is TRBV20-1, the J gene TRBJ1-6; the match to TRBD1 covers 9 bases. This CDR3 comprises 13 residues. Germline loops: CDR1 DFQATT, CDR2 SNEGSKA (reference sequence). With 3 bases clipped from V and 8 bases from J, the junction kept 2 bases outside the gene matches. The CDR3 DNA follows: TGCAGTGCTAGGGGACAGGGTGATTCACCCCTCCACTTT. This codes for CSARGQGDSPLHF.

Regarding this clonotype: The conserved final phenylalanine or tryptophan is absent from the CDR3, which likely points to a read error. The DNA is omitted, as the CDR3 cannot be located on it reliably, and the CDR3 follows TCRdb's listing. The chain recombines TRBV6-1 with TRBJ2-7; the table's D call, TRBD2, has no DNA check behind it. Per the germline V gene, CDR1 is MNHNS and CDR2 is SASEGT. Both ends counted, the CDR3 spans 9 residues. This CDR3 is CASSPQPAG.

The chain recombines TRBV4-1 with TRBJ1-1, with D unresolved. Germline CDR1 is MGHRA and CDR2 is YSYEKL. Trimming stripped 1 base from V and 4 bases from J, with 13 bases between. CDR3 length equals 15 residues. The chain's CDR3 is CASSQGTGVRTEAFF. CDR3 coding DNA: TGCGCCAGCAGCCAAGGGACCGGGGTGCGCACTGAAGCTTTCTTT.

This clonotype was seen ten or more times. This may arise from a read error, as a much more abundant clone is one base away. V gene TRBV6-5 combines with J gene TRBJ2-1; 13 bases map to TRBD2. Germline CDR1 MNHEY, CDR2 SVGAGI. The J segment lost 7 bases and the V segment lost 1 base, leaving 7 bases of the junction unmatched. The CDR3 loop spans 17 amino acids. CDR3 amino acids: CASSYLRLAGGKNEQFF. In DNA, the CDR3 is TGTGCCAGCAGTTACTTGCGACTAGCGGGGGGCAAGAATGAGCAGTTCTTC.

This clonotype was observed at least ten times. The rearrangement uses TRBV12-3 or TRBV12-4 and TRBJ2-1; 12 bases map to TRBD2. The CDR3 sequence is 15 residues long. J gave up 15 bases and V 7 bases, and 16 bases lay outside the gene matches. CDR3 in DNA: TGTGCCAGCATTCCAGCTAGCGGGAGGGCTGGGGGCGGGTTCTTC. Amino acid sequence: CASIPASGRAGGGFF.